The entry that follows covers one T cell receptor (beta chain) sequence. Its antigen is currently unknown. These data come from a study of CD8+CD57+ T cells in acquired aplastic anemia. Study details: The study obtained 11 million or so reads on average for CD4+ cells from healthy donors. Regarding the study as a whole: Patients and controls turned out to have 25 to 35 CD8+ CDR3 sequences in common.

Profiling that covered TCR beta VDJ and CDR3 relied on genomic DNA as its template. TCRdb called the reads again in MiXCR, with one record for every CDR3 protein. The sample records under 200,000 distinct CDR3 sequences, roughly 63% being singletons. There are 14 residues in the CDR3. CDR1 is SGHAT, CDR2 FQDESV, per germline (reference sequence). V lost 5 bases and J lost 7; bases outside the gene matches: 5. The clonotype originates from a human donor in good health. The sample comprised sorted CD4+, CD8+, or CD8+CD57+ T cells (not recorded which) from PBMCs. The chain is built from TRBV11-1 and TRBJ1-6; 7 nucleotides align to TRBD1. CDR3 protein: CASSPGQMNSPLHF. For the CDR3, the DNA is TGTGCCAGCAGCCCGGGACAGATGAATTCACCCCTCCACTTT.